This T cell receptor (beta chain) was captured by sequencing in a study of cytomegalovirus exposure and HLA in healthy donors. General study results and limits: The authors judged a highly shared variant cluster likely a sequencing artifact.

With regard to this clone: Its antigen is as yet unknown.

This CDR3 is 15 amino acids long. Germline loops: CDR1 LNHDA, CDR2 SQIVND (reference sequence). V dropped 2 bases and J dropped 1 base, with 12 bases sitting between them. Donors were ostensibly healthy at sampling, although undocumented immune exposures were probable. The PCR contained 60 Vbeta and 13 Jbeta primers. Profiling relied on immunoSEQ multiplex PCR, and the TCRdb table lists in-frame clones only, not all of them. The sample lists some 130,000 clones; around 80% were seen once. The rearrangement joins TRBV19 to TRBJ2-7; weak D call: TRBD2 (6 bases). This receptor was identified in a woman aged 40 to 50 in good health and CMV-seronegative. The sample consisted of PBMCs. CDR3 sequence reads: CASSIIGSGSYEQYF. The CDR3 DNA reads TGTGCCAGTAGTATAATCGGGAGTGGGTCCTACGAGCAGTACTTC.